Listed here are 28 T cell receptor beta chains from one sample, sequenced in a study of T cells after yellow fever vaccination. MiXCR, applied by TCRdb to the 5' RACE reads, yields one record per CDR3 protein. The table records around 120,000 distinct CDR3 sequences, about 16% of them present only once. The material sequenced was CD8+ T cells sorted from PBMCs, taken 5 days after the yellow fever booster vaccination. These receptors were taken from a man aged 18 to 29 who received the YFV17D yellow fever vaccine.

V gene TRBV15 combines with J gene TRBJ1-4; D is undetermined. The germline V gene encodes CDR1 LNHNV and CDR2 YYDKDF (reference sequence). V was pared by 1 base and J by 0 bases, with 15 bases between. This CDR3 spans 18 amino acids. The CDR3 nucleotides are TGTGCCACCAGCAGAGTACACCTAACCGACACAACTAATGAAAAACTGTTTTTT. Protein product: CATSRVHLTDTTNEKLFF. Drawing the rest from reference TRBV15 and TRBJ1-4, the complete variable domain is DAMVIQNPRYQVTQFGKPVTLSCSQTLNHNVMYWYQQKSSQAPKLLFHYYDKDFNNEADTPDNFQSRRPNTSFCFLDIRSPGLGDTAMYLCATSRVHLTDTTNEKLFFGSGTQLSVL.

V gene TRBV7-6 combines with J gene TRBJ2-2; no firm D call. This CDR3 is 13 amino acids long. Looked up from germline, CDR1 is SGHVS and CDR2 is FNYEAQ. Trimming pared 4 bases from V and 0 bases from J, leaving 3 bases between. The CDR3 DNA follows: TGTGCCAGCAGCTCAGCGAACACCGGGGAGCTGTTTTTT. This codes for CASSSANTGELFF.

Only a few counts were recorded for this clonotype. This chain uses TRBV7-9 with TRBJ2-7; D tentatively fits TRBD1 or TRBD2 (5 bases each). Germline V gene data show CDR1 as SEHNR and CDR2 as FQNEAQ (reference sequence). V lost 4 bases to trimming and J lost 4 bases, with 14 bases between them. The CDR3 sequence is 14 residues long. The DNA of the CDR3 is TGTGCCAGCAGCTCCCCTGGGGGATTTTACGAGCAGTACTTC. This sequence encodes CASSSPGGFYEQYF.

The chain has TRBV9 and TRBJ1-5; no definite D call. The germline CDR1 and CDR2 sequences are SGDLS and YYNGEE. Trimming took off 4 bases at V and 4 bases at J, with 15 bases between the two ends. CDR3 length: 15 amino acids. The CDR3, as DNA: TGTGCCAGCAGCCCTCGTCCGGACGCTAATCAGCCCCAGCATTTT. It encodes CASSPRPDANQPQHF.

This clonotype has only a few counts. This rearrangement joins TRBV7-2 to TRBJ2-7, with 7 bases fitting TRBD2. V lost 5 bases to trimming and J lost 0 bases; unmatched junction nucleotides: 13. The CDR3 is made up of 17 amino acids. Germline loops: CDR1 SGHTA, CDR2 FQGNSA. Written as DNA, the CDR3 is TGTGCCAGCAGCCCGGGCTTTGCGGGGGTCCTCTCCTACGAGCAGTACTTC. Its protein is CASSPGFAGVLSYEQYF.

V and J are TRBV29-1 and TRBJ2-2; weak D call: TRBD2 (7 bases). Trimming took off 7 bases at V and 5 bases at J, with 17 bases between the two ends. The CDR3 runs 14 residues. The germline V gene has CDR1 SQVTM and CDR2 ANQGSEA. CDR3 in amino acids: CSALPGGRTGELFF. CDR3 bases: TGCAGCGCCCTGCCCGGGGGGCGGACCGGGGAGCTGTTTTTT.

This rearrangement joins TRBV6-2 or TRBV6-3 to TRBJ2-7; D is unresolved. This CDR3 has 12 residues. Between the trimmed V and J ends, which lost 8 bases and 3 bases, there was a span of 11 bases. Looked up from germline, CDR1 is MNHEY and CDR2 is SVGEGT. The CDR3 region has the DNA TGTGCCAGCGGTCGCTGGATCTACGAGCAGTACGTC. This encodes CASGRWIYEQYV.

The chain is built from TRBV5-5 and TRBJ2-3; the D gene is possibly TRBD2 (5 bases). This CDR3 has 15 amino acids. Per the germline V gene, CDR1 is SGHKS and CDR2 is YYEKEE (reference sequence). The germline V and J ends were trimmed by 2 bases and 0 bases, with 10 bases remaining between them. The CDR3 loop reads CASSLGRGSTDTQYF. The CDR3 DNA reads as TGTGCCAGCAGCTTAGGTCGGGGAAGCACAGATACGCAGTATTTT.

The rearrangement joins TRBV7-8 to TRBJ1-4; no definite D call. Germline V gene data show CDR1 as SGHVS and CDR2 as FQNEAQ. The CDR3 contains 16 residues. The V gene lost 0 bases and the J gene lost 5 bases, with 13 bases spanning the gap. In nucleotides, the CDR3 is TGTGCCAGCAGCTTAGCGTTCGGCAGCCTAAATGAAAAACTGTTTTTT. Its translation: CASSLAFGSLNEKLFF.

This clonotype appeared many times. The gene calls are TRBV5-1 and TRBJ2-7, with 9 nucleotides matching TRBD1. V dropped 1 base and J dropped 3; count of bases not matched to a gene: 8. Germline-derived CDR1 and CDR2 are SGHRS and YFSETQ. There are 16 residues in the CDR3. The CDR3 nucleotides are TGCGCCAGCAGCTTGCGCACCGGGACAGGGATCTACGAGCAGTACTTC. It yields the protein CASSLRTGTGIYEQYF.

The V and J genes are TRBV24-1 and TRBJ1-1; 8 nucleotides agree with TRBD1. V lost 7 bases and J lost 5; bases outside the gene matches: 11. CDR3 length: 15 residues. CDR1 and CDR2 from the germline V gene are KGHDR and SFDVKD. CDR3 DNA: TGTGCCACCAGCGGCCTGGACAGGGTAGCGACTGAAGCTTTCTTT. This codes for CATSGLDRVATEAFF.

V and J are TRBV6-2 or TRBV6-3 and TRBJ2-7; 9 bases align to TRBD2. The CDR3 has 14 residues. Germline CDR1 is MNHEY and CDR2 is SVGEGT. The V segment lost 6 bases and the J segment 6 bases; nucleotides outside the gene matches: 9. CDR3 residues: CASSPSGLAAEQYV. In nucleotides, the CDR3 is TGTGCCAGCAGCCCCTCGGGACTAGCAGCCGAGCAGTACGTC.

This clonotype was found a few times. The V and J genes are TRBV2 and TRBJ1-2; perhaps TRBD1 as D (5 bases). The CDR3 extends over 13 amino acids. Germline CDR1 and CDR2: SNHLY and FYNNEI. Trimming left V 10 bases short and J 0 bases short, with 12 bases between. The CDR3 bases are TGTGCCACACCTCGGGACTCTAACTATGGCTACACCTTC. Protein: CATPRDSNYGYTF.

This clonotype was counted between two and nine times. The V call is TRBV7-3, the J call TRBJ2-1; the D gene is possibly TRBD2 (7 bases). V was cut by 4 bases and J by 7 bases, with 17 bases left in between. CDR1 SGHTA and CDR2 FQGTGA come from the germline V gene. The CDR3 covers 15 residues. The CDR3, as DNA: TGTGCCAGCAGCTCCACGGGGGGCAGGGGAAATGAGCAGTTCTTC. Encoded protein: CASSSTGGRGNEQFF.

The chain recombines TRBV4-3 with TRBJ2-5, with D tentatively TRBD2 (6 bases). With 0 bases removed from V and 1 base from J, the gap between germline ends came to 12 bases. The CDR3 extends over 16 amino acids. Germline V lookup: CDR1 LGHNA, CDR2 YSLEER. As DNA, the CDR3 is TGCGCCAGCAGCCAAGATCGCGGGGCCCCCCAAGAGACCCAGTACTTC. This translates into CASSQDRGAPQETQYF.

The chain links TRBV7-2 to TRBJ1-2; 8 positions match TRBD1. V shed 4 bases and J 2 bases; nucleotides not matched to a gene: 6. This CDR3 has 15 residues. The V gene's germline CDR1 is SGHTA and CDR2 FQGNSA. CDR3 protein: CASSWTGSPNYGYTF. The CDR3 DNA is TGTGCCAGCAGCTGGACAGGGTCGCCCAACTATGGCTACACCTTC. The entire variable domain, with the rest obtained from reference TRBV7-2 and TRBJ1-2, is as follows: GAGVSQSPSNKVTEKGKDVELRCDPISGHTALYWYRQSLGQGLEFLIYFQGNSAPDKSGLPSDRFSAERTGGSVSTLTIQRTQQEDSAVYLCASSWTGSPNYGYTFGSGTRLTVV.

The V call is TRBV5-1, the J call TRBJ2-1; maybe TRBD2 (5 bases). The CDR3 spans 13 residues. CDR1 SGHRS and CDR2 YFSETQ come from the germline V gene. Trimming took 0 bases from V and 8 from J, leaving 9 bases between them. CDR3 sequence reads: CASSLAGYDEQFF. The CDR3 coding sequence is TGCGCCAGCAGCTTGGCGGGGTATGATGAGCAGTTCTTC.

This clonotype appeared a few times. This sequence joins TRBV29-1 and TRBJ2-7; unclear D gene. The CDR3 loop spans 10 amino acids. V shed 5 bases and J shed 4 bases, with 6 bases lying between them. The germline V gene has CDR1 SQVTM and CDR2 ANQGSEA. The CDR3 DNA is TGCAGCGTTCTGCTATACGAGCAGTACTTC. This sequence encodes CSVLLYEQYF.

The chain uses TRBV11-3 and TRBJ2-2; TRBD1 might be the D (6 bases). Trimming left V 2 bases short and J 7 bases short, with 14 bases between. The CDR3 totals 15 residues. Per the germline V gene, CDR1 is SGHNT and CDR2 is YENEEA. The DNA of the CDR3 is TGTGCCAGCAGCTTACCAGGGGCTGGGTACGGGGAGCTGTTTTTT. Protein: CASSLPGAGYGELFF.

This rearrangement joins TRBV7-9 to TRBJ2-5; a weak D match, TRBD1 (5 bases). The length of the CDR3 is 14 residues. V was pared by 6 bases and J by 5 bases, with 16 bases between. Germline V gives CDR1 SEHNR, CDR2 FQNEAQ (reference sequence). The CDR3 region has the DNA TGTGCCAGCAGTCTGATCATGGGGCTTGAGACCCAGTACTTC. It is translated as CASSLIMGLETQYF.

With regard to this clonotype: The junction departs from germline at one end; a sequencing error may be responsible. The chain uses TRBV7-2 and TRBJ2-3, with 7 bases aligning to TRBD1. There are 17 residues in the CDR3. The germline gives CDR1 SGHTA, CDR2 FQGNSA. The CDR3 reads CAISTGFPGQMDFTQYF. DNA for the CDR3: TGTGCCATCAGCACCGGTTTCCCGGGACAGATGGATTTTACGCAGTATTTT.

A few counts support this clonotype. J is TRBJ2-7 and V is TRBV20-1; the D gene is possibly TRBD1 (6 bases). The V gene lost 2 bases and the J gene lost 3 bases, with 8 bases spanning the gap. This CDR3 has 12 residues. Per germline, CDR1 DFQATT and CDR2 SNEGSKA (reference sequence). CDR3 protein: CSARQGNYEQYF. The CDR3 DNA sequence: TGCAGTGCTAGACAGGGGAACTACGAGCAGTACTTC.

This clonotype was seen only a few times. The chain recombines TRBV7-9 with TRBJ2-2, with a weak D call TRBD1 (5 bases). This CDR3 is 13 amino acids long. CDR1 is SEHNR, CDR2 FQNEAQ, per germline (reference sequence). V dropped 10 bases and J dropped 6 bases, with 15 bases sitting between them. The CDR3 coding sequence is TGTGCCAAGGGGAACAGACGGCCCGGGGAGCTGTTTTTT. It codes for CAKGNRRPGELFF.

This sequence joins TRBV7-8 and TRBJ2-3; tentative D call: TRBD1 (5 bases). CDR1 is SGHVS and CDR2 is FQNEAQ in the germline V gene. The CDR3 has 16 residues. V shed 3 bases and J shed 0 bases, with 13 bases lying between them. DNA for the CDR3: TGTGCCAGCAGCTTTACGGACATCATTAGCACAGATACGCAGTATTTT. Protein sequence: CASSFTDIISTDTQYF.

This clonotype was observed a few times. This chain joins TRBV20-1 and TRBJ1-1; perhaps TRBD1 as D (6 bases). Germline V gene lookup returns CDR1 DFQATT and CDR2 SNEGSKA (reference sequence). The ends were cut back, 5 bases at V and 0 bases at J, with 16 bases in the middle. The CDR3 has 15 residues. The CDR3 region is CSARGQPGMNTEAFF. CDR3 bases: TGCAGTGCTCGCGGACAGCCGGGAATGAACACTGAAGCTTTCTTT.

The table lists this clonotype with a few counts. The chain combines TRBV6-5 with TRBJ2-3, with 7 bases identical to TRBD2. With V trimmed by 0 bases and J by 2 bases, 2 bases remained unmatched. Germline values: CDR1 MNHEY, CDR2 SVGAGI. This CDR3 region has 15 residues. The CDR3 protein is CASSYSGGTTDTQYF. The DNA for the CDR3 is TGTGCCAGCAGTTACTCGGGGGGGACCACAGATACGCAGTATTTT.

The chain links TRBV27 to TRBJ2-7, with 9 bases aligning to TRBD1. Trimming cost V 5 bases and J 8 bases; bases outside gene matches: 10. CDR1 is MNHEY, CDR2 SMNVEV, per germline (reference sequence). The CDR3 loop spans 14 amino acids. CDR3 DNA: TGTGCCAGCAGTACCGGGACAGGGTCAATCCAGCAGTACTTC. Translating it yields CASSTGTGSIQQYF.

The chain employs TRBV7-9 and TRBJ1-5; D possibly corresponds to TRBD1 (5 bases). Germline V CDR1 and CDR2: SEHNR, FQNEAQ (reference sequence). The CDR3 is made up of 12 amino acids. V shed 3 bases and J shed 8 bases, with 8 bases lying between them. CDR3: CASSLWGEPQHF. The DNA of the CDR3 is TGTGCCAGCAGCTTGTGGGGGGAGCCCCAGCATTTT.